This T cell receptor beta chain was recovered during a study of cytomegalovirus exposure and HLA in healthy donors. General study points: The study designated 150 to 200 TCR beta chains cytomegalovirus-associated.

Turning to this clone: Its antigen remains unknown.

CDR1 and CDR2 from the germline V gene are SGHRS and YFSETQ. The ends were cut back, 4 bases at V and 2 bases at J, with 9 bases in the middle. There are 13 residues in the CDR3. Samples came from healthy bone marrow donors. Primers included in the PCR were 60 Vbeta and 13 Jbeta primers. Clones were read by immunoSEQ multiplex PCR, and TCRdb kept only the in-frame ones, dropping some. This table holds 150,000 or so clones, 65% to 80% found once. This sequence was found in a man aged 18 to 35 in good health and CMV-seropositive. The chain combines TRBV5-1 with TRBJ1-2; D is unclear. The sample consisted of PBMCs. Written as DNA, the CDR3 is TGCGCCAGCAGCCAACAGACAAACTATGGCTACACCTTC. Amino acid sequence: CASSQQTNYGYTF.